A single sample gave rise to the 20 T cell receptor beta chains below, sequenced in a study of shared clonotypes between healthy human individuals. Clones were sequenced by immunoSEQ multiplex PCR, and TCRdb holds only the in-frame ones, with some missing. The table lists about 2 million clones, roughly 96% of them singletons. The material sequenced was naive CD4+ T cells sorted from blood. Regarding subset: CD45RA+ positively selected. These receptors all stem from a young man in good health.

Points on this clone: Additional DNA sequences in this sample encode the identical CDR3. This chain uses TRBV5-1 with TRBJ2-5; 10 bases agree with TRBD1. CDR1 and CDR2 from the germline V gene are SGHRS and YFSETQ. The CDR3 sequence is 14 residues long. The V gene end was trimmed by 4 bases and the J gene end by 2 bases; junction bases not matched to a gene: 2. The CDR3 region has the DNA TGCGCCAGCAGCCCGGGACAGGGGCAAGAGACCCAGTACTTC. Protein product: CASSPGQGQETQYF.

This clone has more than one count but fewer than ten. The chain joins TRBV28 to TRBJ1-2; D gene uncertain. Trimming stripped 8 bases from V and 0 bases from J, with 13 bases between. The CDR3 spans 14 residues. Germline CDR1 is MDHEN and CDR2 is SYDVKM. The CDR3 DNA sequence: TGTGCCAGCGGGTCAGGCGGAGCTAACTATGGCTACACCTTC. Translated, it gives CASGSGGANYGYTF.

The chain employs TRBV28 and TRBJ2-5, with 12 nucleotides matching TRBD2. The CDR3 is 16 residues long. With 5 bases clipped from V and 2 bases from J, the junction kept 6 bases outside the gene matches. CDR1 MDHEN and CDR2 SYDVKM come from the germline V gene. CDR3 region: CASSPETSGGQETQYF. Written as DNA, the CDR3 is TGTGCCAGCAGTCCAGAGACTAGCGGGGGTCAAGAGACCCAGTACTTC.

The rearrangement links TRBV12-5 to TRBJ2-7; 8 positions match TRBD2. Losses at the gene ends were 0 bases for V and 2 bases for J; bases not matched to a gene: 6. The CDR3 covers 16 residues. Germline V gives CDR1 LGHNT, CDR2 FRNRAP. The CDR3: CASGLVFAGGAYEQYF. CDR3 nucleotides: TGTGCTAGTGGTTTGGTATTCGCGGGAGGTGCCTACGAGCAGTACTTC.

The CDR3 is CASSQVSGEGVNTQYF. Written as DNA, the CDR3 is TGTGCCAGCAGCCAAGTTAGCGGGGAGGGAGTTAATACGCAGTATTTT. The rearrangement links TRBV4-2 to TRBJ2-3, with TRBD2 matching over 8 bases. The CDR3 has 16 amino acids. The trim removed 1 base at V and 7 bases at J, leaving 10 bases unmatched. CDR1 and CDR2 from the germline V gene are LGHNA and YNFKEQ.

About this clone itself: One base away lies a much larger clone, so this may be a sequencing read error. The rearrangement uses TRBV27 and TRBJ1-3; D is undetermined. The CDR3 spans 12 residues. Germline assignment: CDR1 MNHEY and CDR2 SMNVEV (reference sequence). Trimming removed 2 bases from V and 2 bases from J, with 1 base in between. The CDR3 loop reads CASSLPGNTIYF. As DNA, the CDR3 is TGTGCCAGCAGTTTACCTGGAAACACCATATATTTT.

V gene TRBV30 combines with J gene TRBJ2-7; the D gene could be TRBD1 or TRBD2 (6 bases each). The CDR3 length is 13 residues. V lost 2 bases and J 6 bases, leaving 14 bases between the germline ends. CDR1 is GTSNPN and CDR2 is SVGIG in the germline V gene (reference sequence). For the CDR3, the DNA is TGTGCCTGGAGTCCGGGACGGGGGCGCGAGCAGTACTTC. Encoded protein: CAWSPGRGREQYF.

As for this clone: Different DNA sequences within this sample yield the same CDR3. This rearrangement joins TRBV28 to TRBJ1-1; D not resolved. Looked up from germline, CDR1 is MDHEN and CDR2 is SYDVKM. The germline V and J ends were trimmed by 6 bases and 1 base, with 9 bases remaining between them. The CDR3 sequence is 13 residues long. This CDR3 reads CASSPPRNTEAFF. The CDR3 nucleotides read TGTGCCAGCAGCCCGCCTAGGAACACTGAAGCTTTCTTT.

To note about this clone: No conserved phenylalanine or tryptophan ends this CDR3, so it is likely a read error. The gene calls are TRBV7-9 and TRBJ2-7, with D possibly being TRBD1 (5 bases). V was trimmed by 0 bases and J by 2 bases, leaving 8 bases between them. In germline, CDR1 is SEHNR, CDR2 FQNEAQ (reference sequence). This CDR3 region has 14 residues. The CDR3 spells CASSLAPTAYEQYL. The CDR3, as DNA: TGTGCCAGCAGCTTAGCACCGACAGCCTACGAGCAGTACCTC.

The V gene is TRBV9, the J gene TRBJ1-2; TRBD1 matches at 7 bases. V lost 2 bases to trimming and J lost 7 bases; unmatched junction nucleotides: 8. Germline CDR1 is SGDLS and CDR2 is YYNGEE. This CDR3 comprises 14 residues. CDR3 sequence: CASSVRDSLGGYTF. For the CDR3, the DNA is TGTGCCAGCAGCGTCCGGGACAGTCTGGGTGGCTACACCTTC.

Worth noting for this clone: At the DNA level, this CDR3 is encoded by other sequences in the same sample as well. The chain has TRBV7-2 and TRBJ2-3; D is unclear. V lost 5 bases, J lost 2 bases, and 5 bases lay in between. Germline V gene data show CDR1 as SGHTA and CDR2 as FQGNSA. This CDR3 comprises 12 residues. The CDR3 is CASSPVTDTQYF. Here the CDR3 DNA reads TGTGCCAGCAGCCCTGTCACAGATACGCAGTATTTT.

On this clone: Other DNA sequences in the same sample also yield this CDR3. This chain joins TRBV9 and TRBJ1-3; D is unresolved. Germline CDR1 is SGDLS and CDR2 is YYNGEE. V was trimmed by 0 bases and J by 0 bases, leaving 4 bases between them. This CDR3 is built from 14 residues. For the CDR3, the DNA is TGTGCCAGCAGCGTAGAATACTCTGGAAACACCATATATTTT. It translates to CASSVEYSGNTIYF.

The chain recombines TRBV5-3 with TRBJ2-7; D is unresolved. TRBV5-3 is an ORF, and what it does is uncertain. The V end was cut by 0 bases, the J end by 5 bases, with 6 bases between. CDR3 length: 12 residues. This CDR3 reads CARSLDPHEQYF. The CDR3 nucleotides are TGTGCCAGAAGCTTGGATCCCCACGAGCAGTACTTC.

V usage is TRBV10-2 and J usage is TRBJ2-4, with D perhaps TRBD1 (6 bases). The CDR3 is 13 amino acids. Trimming stripped 3 bases from V and 15 bases from J, with 18 bases between. CDR1 and CDR2 from the germline V gene are WSHSY and SAAADI. CDR3 coding DNA: TGCGCCAGCAGTGAATCCGGGACACCGCGAGGGTACTTC. This sequence encodes CASSESGTPRGYF.

The count of this clone is one. Other DNA sequences in the same sample also yield this CDR3. The genes are TRBV10-3 and TRBJ2-3, with D unresolved. Per germline, CDR1 ENHRY and CDR2 SYGVKD. Trimming shortened V by 6 bases and J by 3 bases, and 4 bases separated the two germline ends. The CDR3 totals 11 residues. The CDR3 here is CAIRGTDTQYF. Written as DNA, the CDR3 is TGTGCCATCAGGGGTACAGATACGCAGTATTTT.

The chain carries TRBV7-2 and TRBJ2-5; D may match TRBD1 or TRBD2 (5 bases each). CDR3 length: 15 amino acids. CDR1 is SGHTA and CDR2 is FQGNSA in the germline V gene. V lost 1 base and J lost 1, with 10 bases in between. The CDR3 nucleotides read TGTGCCAGCAGCTTAGGAGGGGAGAGCCAAGAGACCCAGTACTTC. As protein: CASSLGGESQETQYF.

In its sample, this clone was seen once. V usage is TRBV6-5 and J usage is TRBJ2-5, with D possibly being TRBD1 (5 bases). Germline V gene sequence: CDR1 MNHEY, CDR2 SVGAGI. The CDR3 has 12 residues. Deletions cut 10 bases from V and 3 bases from J, with 12 bases between. CDR3 in amino acids: CATGRAEETQYF. The DNA of the CDR3 is TGTGCCACGGGCAGGGCTGAAGAGACCCAGTACTTC.

The rearrangement uses TRBV10-2 and TRBJ2-6, with D possibly being TRBD2 (5 bases). Trimming took 6 bases from V and 0 from J, leaving 15 bases between them. The germline V gene has CDR1 WSHSY and CDR2 SAAADI. CDR3 size: 17 residues. CDR3 sequence: CASSAVRGPSGANVLTF. The DNA for the CDR3 is TGCGCCAGCAGCGCGGTCCGGGGTCCCTCTGGGGCCAACGTCCTGACTTTC.

This chain links TRBV15 with TRBJ2-7; D perhaps matches TRBD2 (6 bases). The CDR3 contains 13 residues. Germline V gives CDR1 LNHNV, CDR2 YYDKDF (reference sequence). V was clipped by 6 bases and J by 1 base, with 10 bases between them. As DNA, the CDR3 is TGTGCCACCAGGGAGGGTGGGTCCTACGAGCAGTACTTC. This sequence encodes CATREGGSYEQYF.

This rearrangement joins TRBV9 to TRBJ2-1, with 11 bases fitting TRBD2. The CDR3 length is 16 residues. With 4 bases clipped from V and 3 bases from J, the junction kept 6 bases outside the gene matches. Germline V lookup: CDR1 SGDLS, CDR2 YYNGEE. CDR3 nucleotide sequence: TGTGCCAGCAGCCCGGAGGGACTAGCGGTCTACAATGAGCAGTTCTTC. Residues: CASSPEGLAVYNEQFF.